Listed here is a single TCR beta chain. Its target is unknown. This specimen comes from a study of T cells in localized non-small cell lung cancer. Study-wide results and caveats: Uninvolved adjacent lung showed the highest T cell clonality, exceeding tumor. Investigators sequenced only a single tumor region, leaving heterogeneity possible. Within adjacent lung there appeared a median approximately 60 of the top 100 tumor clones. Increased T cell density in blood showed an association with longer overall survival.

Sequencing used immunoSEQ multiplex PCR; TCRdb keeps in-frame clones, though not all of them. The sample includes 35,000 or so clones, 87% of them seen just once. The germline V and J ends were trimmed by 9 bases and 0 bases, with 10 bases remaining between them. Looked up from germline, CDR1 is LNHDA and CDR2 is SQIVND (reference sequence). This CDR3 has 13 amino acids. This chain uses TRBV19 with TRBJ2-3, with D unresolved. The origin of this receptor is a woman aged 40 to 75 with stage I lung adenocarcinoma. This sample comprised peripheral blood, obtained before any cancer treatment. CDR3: CASGVGSTDTQYF. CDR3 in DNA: TGTGCCAGCGGCGTAGGAAGCACAGATACGCAGTATTTT.